This T cell receptor (beta chain) was found in a study of technical replicates of blood from a handful of donors. Unmatched junction bases numbered 6, after V lost 5 bases and J lost 5 bases. Germline V gene data show CDR1 as SGDLS and CDR2 as YYNGEE. The CDR3 is 13 residues long. TCRdb's copy holds only in-frame clones and misses some; the assay was immunoSEQ multiplex PCR. Of tens of thousands of clones in the sample, approximately 90% were seen once. The TCR sequence derives from a human donor in good health. Some clones in this sample may be carry-over from other donors' samples. Input material: PBMCs. This sequence joins TRBV9 and TRBJ2-7, with TRBD1 matching 8 bases. The DNA for the CDR3 is TGTGCCAGCAGTAACAGGGGGATGAACGAGCAGTACTTC. As protein: CASSNRGMNEQYF.